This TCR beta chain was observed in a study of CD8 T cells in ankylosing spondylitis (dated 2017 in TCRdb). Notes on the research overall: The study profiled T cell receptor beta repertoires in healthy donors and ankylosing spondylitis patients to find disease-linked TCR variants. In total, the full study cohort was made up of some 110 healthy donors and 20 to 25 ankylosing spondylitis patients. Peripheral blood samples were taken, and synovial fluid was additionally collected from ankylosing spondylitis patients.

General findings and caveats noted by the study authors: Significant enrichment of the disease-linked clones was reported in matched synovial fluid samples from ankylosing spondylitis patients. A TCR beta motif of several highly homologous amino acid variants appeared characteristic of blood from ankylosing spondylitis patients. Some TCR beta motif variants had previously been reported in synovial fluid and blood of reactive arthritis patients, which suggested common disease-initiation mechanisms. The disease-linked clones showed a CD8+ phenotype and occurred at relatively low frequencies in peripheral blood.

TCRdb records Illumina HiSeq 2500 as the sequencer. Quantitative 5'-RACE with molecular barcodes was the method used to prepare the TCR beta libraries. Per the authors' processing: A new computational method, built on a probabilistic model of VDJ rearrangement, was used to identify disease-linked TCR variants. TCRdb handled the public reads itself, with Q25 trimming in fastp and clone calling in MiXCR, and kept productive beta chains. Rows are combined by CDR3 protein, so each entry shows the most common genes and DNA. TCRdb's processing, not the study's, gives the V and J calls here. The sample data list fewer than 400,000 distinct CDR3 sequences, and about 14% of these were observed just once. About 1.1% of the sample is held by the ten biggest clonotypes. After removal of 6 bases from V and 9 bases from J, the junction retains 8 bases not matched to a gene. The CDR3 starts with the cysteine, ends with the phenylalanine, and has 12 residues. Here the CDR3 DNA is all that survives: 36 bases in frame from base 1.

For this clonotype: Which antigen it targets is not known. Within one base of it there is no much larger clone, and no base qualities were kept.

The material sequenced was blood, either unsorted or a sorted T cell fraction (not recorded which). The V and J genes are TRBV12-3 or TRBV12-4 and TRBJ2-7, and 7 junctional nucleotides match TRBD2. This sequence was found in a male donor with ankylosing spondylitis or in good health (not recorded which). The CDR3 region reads CASRSAGAAQYF. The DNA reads TGTGCCAGCAGATCTGCGGGAGCCGCGCAGTACTTC.